This entry features one T cell receptor beta chain sequence. Its target is not known. The CDR3 end falls 3 residues outside the read, so it is completed with the germline J gene. Prevalent HPV16 infections were excluded; only incident single HPV16 infections included. Genomic DNA, averaging about 1,100 ng per sample, yielded TCR beta CDR3 via immunoSEQ. Assay: immunoSEQ multiplex PCR; the TCRdb copy retains only in-frame clones and omits some. Its table records about 39,000 clones. Germline V gene sequence: CDR1 DFQATT, CDR2 SNEGSKA (reference sequence). V was cut by 3 bases and J by 0 bases, with 27 bases left in between. The CDR3 sequence is 19 residues long. The data were taken from a study of T cells in women clearing cervical HPV infection. The overall study: HLA type stays a possible confounder, typing being limited. Study-level results: TRBV6-7 abundance was lower in cases than controls (around 0.11% versus 0.16%).

What was sequenced was blood buffy coat. The receptor's source is a woman aged 18-70 years with a cervical HPV16 infection that either progressed to CIN3+ or cleared (not recorded which). The chain joins TRBV20-1 to TRBJ2-7, with D possibly matching TRBD2 (6 bases). CDR3 loop: CSASPGLSAGDGSSYEQYF. Incomplete CDR3 DNA: TGCAGTGCTAGCCCCGGGTTGTCAGCGGGCGATGGGAGCTCCTACGAG.